This T cell receptor (beta chain) was identified in a study of blood T cells in healthy people across ages (dated by TCRdb to about 2015). Regarding the complete study: In model experiments, roughly one uniquely barcoded TCR beta cDNA molecule per two T cells was captured by template switching. Age-related changes in TCR beta repertoire diversity were measured in the study by deep sequencing normalized with unique cDNA molecular identifiers. The donors were divided into four age groups: young (average roughly 17 years), middle-aged (approximately 42), aged (under 70) and long-lived (nearly 85). To avoid experimental bias, donors of different ages were spread randomly across the sequencing lanes. Using the same blood draw, the study looked at two additional independent replicas of 1 million unique cDNA reads for two donors, one aged 18 to 29 and the other aged 80 or older.

The protocol used for the library was 5' RACE. The instrument given in TCRdb is Illumina HiSeq 2500. The second PCR ran for roughly 6 to 11 cycles and used a J-beta primer mix along with a sample-barcoded 5' primer. A template-switch 5' adaptor carrying 12 random nucleotides introduced a unique molecular identifier onto each TCR beta cDNA molecule. At least 3 million CDR3-containing paired-end reads were obtained from each sample. All of the RNA was converted into first-strand cDNA using the Mint cDNA synthesis kit, with a TRBC-specific oligonucleotide serving as the primer. Following uracil-DNA glycosylase treatment, a first 18-cycle PCR with universal primers M1SS and BC2_uni_R was performed on all cDNA. On the authors' methods: For normalization, 1 million high-quality reads were randomly selected from each sample, with every read carrying a distinct molecular identifier. Reads with shared molecular identifiers were discarded instead of being binned into consensus sequences. CDR3 identification, clonotype clustering and error correction used MiTCR with a Q25 quality threshold and the strictest error-elimination algorithm. A nonparametric unseen species model with Euler transformation was used to estimate lower-bound total TCR beta diversity. TCRdb reprocessing: public reads trimmed at Q25 with fastp, clones called with MiXCR, in-frame beta chains kept. When rows share a CDR3 protein, they turn into one entry using the most common DNA and genes. The V and J calls here are based on TCRdb, not the publication. This sample is represented by fewer than 750,000 distinct CDR3 sequences; roughly 43% of them were singletons. 20% to 25% of the sample is held by the ten biggest clonotypes.

V lost 8 bases and J lost 9 bases; the stretch between them is 20 bases long. Taken from cysteine to phenylalanine, the CDR3 has 13 residues. Just CDR3 DNA is preserved here, 39 bases in frame from base 1. CDR1 MDHEN and CDR2 SYDVKM are derived from the germline V gene. The paper as a whole reports these results and caveats: Donor CMV infection status was unknown, potentially confounding age-related changes in expanded clonotypes. Observed TCR beta diversity correlated strongly with the percentage of naive T cells measured by flow cytometry. Total diversity estimates from one million sequenced T cells were considered lower bounds and underestimates. As age increased, observed TCR beta diversity per million T cells dropped in a roughly linear way, and a significant reduction was already evident by age about 40. Bulk unsorted PBMC profiling prevented conclusive comparison of naive and antigen-experienced compartments. The long-lived group showed more naive CD4+ T cells, fewer expanded clones and increased TCR diversity than the aged group, suggesting age selection.

Note on this clonotype: Its specific antigen is unknown. Per-base qualities were not stored, and no clone one base away is much larger.

Systemically healthy Caucasian individuals from Russia, around 39 in total and aged roughly 6 to 100 years, were included as donors. Each donor gave about 11 milliliters of peripheral blood, drawn into EDTA-treated Vacutainer tubes. Ficoll-Paque density-gradient centrifugation was used to isolate PBMCs, with at least 6.5 million per sample. Total RNA, at least 5.5 micrograms per sample, was extracted from PBMCs with Trizol reagent. For every donor, flow cytometry on a PBMC aliquot measured the percentage of naive CD45RAhigh/CD27high T cells. The chain employs TRBV28 and TRBJ2-7, with the D gene not confidently named. The source is a man older than 75 in good health. The sample comprised blood. The CDR3 protein sequence reads: CASAEGRRKGQYF. The nucleotide sequence reads TGTGCCAGCGCCGAAGGACGGAGAAAGGGGCAGTACTTC.